The entry below describes one TCR beta chain. The data belong to a study of blood T cell repertoires in COVID-19. Study-level information: The United States, Italy and Spain were the sources of the acute and convalescent COVID-19 samples.

This CDR3 comprises 14 residues. Germline V gives CDR1 MNHEY, CDR2 SVGAGI. The ends lost 6 bases at V and 1 base at J; junction bases unmatched: 2. Libraries were prepared by immunoSEQ multiplex PCR; TCRdb keeps only in-frame clonotypes and omits some of them. Here the sample spans about 100,000 clones, 70% to 90% being singletons. The source of this sequence is a man at least 80 years old with acute or convalescent COVID-19. Material: peripheral blood. V usage is TRBV6-5 and J usage is TRBJ2-3; 9 nucleotides match TRBD2. CDR3 bases: TGTGCCAGCAGCCGGACTAGCGGCACAGATACGCAGTATTTT. Amino acids: CASSRTSGTDTQYF.